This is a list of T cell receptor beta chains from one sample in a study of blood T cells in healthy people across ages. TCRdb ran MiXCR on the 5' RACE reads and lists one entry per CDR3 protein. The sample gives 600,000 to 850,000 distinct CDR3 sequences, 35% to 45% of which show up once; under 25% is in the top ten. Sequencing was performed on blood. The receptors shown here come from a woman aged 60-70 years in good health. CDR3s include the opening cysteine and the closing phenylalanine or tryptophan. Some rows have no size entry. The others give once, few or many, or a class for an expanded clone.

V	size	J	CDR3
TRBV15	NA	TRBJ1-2	CATSRDVGGSGYTF
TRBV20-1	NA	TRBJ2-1	CSASAQTSYNEQFF
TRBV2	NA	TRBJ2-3	CASSWGQGSETQYF
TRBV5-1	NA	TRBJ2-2	CASSLAVGTAATGELFF
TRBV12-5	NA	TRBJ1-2	CASARGGLGGYTF
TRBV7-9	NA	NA	CASSFRDTNSYEQYF
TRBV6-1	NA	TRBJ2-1	CASSEASTGSNEQFF
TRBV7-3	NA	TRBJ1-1	CASSQHPGQNTEAFF
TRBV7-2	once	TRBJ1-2	CASSLADRGLGGYTF
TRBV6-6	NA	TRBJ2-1	CASSYPTENNEQFF
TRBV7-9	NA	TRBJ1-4	CASRPPGQGIEKLFF
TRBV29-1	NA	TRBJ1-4	CSVELQGNREKLFF
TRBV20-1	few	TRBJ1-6	CSARSGQLLYNDSPLHF
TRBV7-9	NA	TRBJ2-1	CASSYPVYEQFF
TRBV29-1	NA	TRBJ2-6	CSVRLTGANVLTF
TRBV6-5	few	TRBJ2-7	CASKSETNSYEQYF
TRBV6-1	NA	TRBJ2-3	CASSGGVAGGPGTDTQYF
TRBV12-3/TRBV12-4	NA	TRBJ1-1	CASSLVSTGSTEAFF
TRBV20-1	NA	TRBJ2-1	CSARELVNEQFF
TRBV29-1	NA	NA	CSVEDWGARETQYF
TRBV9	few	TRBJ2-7	CASSLIRGPNYEQYF
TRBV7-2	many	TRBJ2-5	CASSSHETQYF
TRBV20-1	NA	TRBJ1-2	CSADRREDGYTF
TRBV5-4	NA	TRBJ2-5	CASSLTVTSGQETQYF
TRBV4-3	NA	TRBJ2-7	CASSQGRSGAYEQYF
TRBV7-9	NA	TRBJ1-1	CAGSLAHGETEAFF
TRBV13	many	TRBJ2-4	CASSPPDLENIQYF
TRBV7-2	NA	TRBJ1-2	CASSLVPQASYGYTF
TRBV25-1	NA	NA	CAGSGLAGAYEQYF
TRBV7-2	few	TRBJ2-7	CASSLHISSYEQYF
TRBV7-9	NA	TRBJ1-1	CASSSDSDFMNTEAFF
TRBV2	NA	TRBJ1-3	CASSDTYSSGNTIYF
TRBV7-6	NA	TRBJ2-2	CASSSTGVRSGELFF
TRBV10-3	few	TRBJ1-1	CAISDRDRANTEAFF
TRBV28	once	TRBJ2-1	CASSYPVSSYNEQFF
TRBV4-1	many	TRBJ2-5	CASSQDAGTTDQETQYF
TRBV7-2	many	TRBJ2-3	CASSFTDGGRAFDTQYF
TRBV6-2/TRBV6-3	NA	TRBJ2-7	CASNRGEQYF
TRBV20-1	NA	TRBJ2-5	CSAPEGGETQYF
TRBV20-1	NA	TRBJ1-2	CSQKGEANYGYTF